These T cell receptor beta chains were read from a single sample in a study of blood T cell repertoires in COVID-19. TCRdb keeps only in-frame clones here, not all; method: immunoSEQ multiplex PCR. This table holds 93,000 or so clones, about 80% found once. The sequencing input was peripheral blood. The receptor source for this set is a human donor in a cohort sampled during active COVID-19. Both conserved end residues are part of each CDR3. The D gene is left open where the match is weak. Part of the rows lack a size; the others show once, few, many or a class for expanded clones.

TGTGCCTGGAGCCAGACAGCGGGGGGGAGCCGGGAGCTGTTTTTT	CAWSQTAGGSRELFF	TRBJ2-2	TRBD2	-	TRBV30
TGTGCCAGCAGCTTAGCACAGGGGAACACTGAAGCTTTCTTT	CASSLAQGNTEAFF	TRBJ1-1	-	-	TRBV7-9
TGTGCCAGCGGACAGTATAGCAATCAGCCCCAGCATTTT	CASGQYSNQPQHF	TRBJ1-5	-	-	TRBV6-5
TGTGCCAGCAGCCGTCGGACAGGGAACAATGAGCAGTTCTTC	CASSRRTGNNEQFF	TRBJ2-1	TRBD1	-	TRBV6-2/TRBV6-3
TGTGCCAGCAGCATCCCGACAGGGGGGGACGAGCAGTACTTC	CASSIPTGGDEQYF	TRBJ2-7	TRBD1	once	TRBV6-5
TGTGCCAGCAGCTTAGTAGCTAGCGGGGGGGCCCTCTTCTTC	CASSLVASGGALFF	TRBJ2-7	TRBD2	-	TRBV7-2
TGTGCCAGTAGTCCCTCCGGGGGGGCCCTTGAGCAGTTCTTC	CASSPSGGALEQFF	TRBJ2-1	TRBD2	-	TRBV19
TGCGCCAGCAGTCACTCTACAGGGCTTGGGTTTGAAGCTTTCTTT	CASSHSTGLGFEAFF	TRBJ1-1	-	-	TRBV10-2
TGTGCCAGCAGGCGGACAGGGGATTCGGCTGAAGCTTTCTTT	CASRRTGDSAEAFF	TRBJ1-1	TRBD1	-	TRBV5-6
TGTGCCACCAGCAGTGGACAGGGGGCCTATGGCTACACCTTC	CATSSGQGAYGYTF	TRBJ1-2	TRBD1	-	TRBV15
TGCGCCAGCAGCTTGGAGGGGGCTGTGAGAGAGACCCAGTACTTC	CASSLEGAVRETQYF	TRBJ2-5	TRBD1	-	TRBV5-1
TGTGCCAGCAGTTTGGGACAGGGGCCACAGCCCCAGCATTTT	CASSLGQGPQPQHF	TRBJ1-5	TRBD1	once	TRBV6-2/TRBV6-3
TGCGCCAGCAGCCCGGGACTTCAAGAGACCCAGTACTTC	CASSPGLQETQYF	TRBJ2-5	-	-	TRBV5-1
TGCGCCAGCAGTGAGGAAGGATTGCCTCGGACAGGGATATCCCTGGGGGCCAACGTCCTGACTTTC	CASSEEGLPRTGISLGANVLTF	TRBJ2-6	TRBD1	-	TRBV10-2
TGTGCCAGCAGCTTAACCGGGGGGAATGGCTACACCTTC	CASSLTGGNGYTF	TRBJ1-2	-	-	TRBV7-3
TGTGCCAGTAGTATAGATGGGGGGGGTCAGCCCCAGCATTTT	CASSIDGGGQPQHF	TRBJ1-5	-	-	TRBV19
TGCAGTGCTAGAGAACAGATCGAAGCTTTCTTT	CSAREQIEAFF	TRBJ1-1	-	-	TRBV20-1
TGCGCCAGCAGCCAGGGACATCAGGGAAACACCATATATTTT	CASSQGHQGNTIYF	TRBJ1-3	-	-	TRBV4-1
TGTGCCAGCAGCCAATCGACTAGCGCTAGAAGGGGTACGCAGTATTTT	CASSQSTSARRGTQYF	TRBJ2-3	TRBD2	once	TRBV7-2
TGTGCCAGCAGCCCGGCGGGGGGGGCTTCCTACAATGAGCAGTTCTTC	CASSPAGGASYNEQFF	TRBJ2-1	TRBD2	-	TRBV7-2
TGTGCCAGCAGCGTCAGGGGGTCTGGAAACACCATATATTTT	CASSVRGSGNTIYF	TRBJ1-3	TRBD1	-	TRBV9
TGTGCCAGCAGCTCAGGATTCGTAGAGAACACCGGGGAGCTGTTTTTT	CASSSGFVENTGELFF	TRBJ2-2	-	few	TRBV5-4
TGTGCCAGCAGCGGCCTGGGGGGGAAGGGTGGCTACACCTTC	CASSGLGGKGGYTF	TRBJ1-2	-	-	TRBV27
TGCAGCGTTGAAACCCAGGGACAGCTCCAAGAGACCCAGTACTTC	CSVETQGQLQETQYF	TRBJ2-5	TRBD1	-	TRBV29-1
TGTGCCAGCAGCGTATTATCTGGGACAGGGAATGGCTACACCTTC	CASSVLSGTGNGYTF	TRBJ1-2	TRBD1	-	TRBV9
TGTGCCAGCAGCCAAAAGGGACAGGGGAGCGGATACGAGCAGTACTTC	CASSQKGQGSGYEQYF	TRBJ2-7	TRBD1	once	TRBV11-2
TGTGCCAGCAGTTACGGCGGGGGTGGCATGAACACTGAAGCTTTCTTT	CASSYGGGGMNTEAFF	TRBJ1-1	-	-	TRBV6-6
TGTGCCAGCAGCTCCTCCCGCTTTAGCGGGGGGGCCACAGATACGCAGTATTTT	CASSSSRFSGGATDTQYF	TRBJ2-3	TRBD2	few	TRBV7-9
TGTGCCATCAGTGAGCCCGCTACTCTCCGGAATGAGCAGTTCTTC	CAISEPATLRNEQFF	TRBJ2-1	-	-	TRBV10-3
TGTGCCAGCAGCCCGACGGGAAACACTGAAGCTTTCTTT	CASSPTGNTEAFF	TRBJ1-1	-	-	TRBV2
TGTGCCAGCAGTAAAGCTGGGACACTGAACACTGAAGCTTTCTTT	CASSKAGTLNTEAFF	TRBJ1-1	-	once	TRBV9
TGTGCCAGCTCACCACCGACGGGGGTGGAGACCCAGTACTTC	CASSPPTGVETQYF	TRBJ2-5	-	-	TRBV18
TGTGCCTGGAGTGTTGGCCAGGGGGCGCGTGGGGCCAACGTCCTGACTTTC	CAWSVGQGARGANVLTF	TRBJ2-6	TRBD1	few	TRBV30
TGTGCCAGCAGTGCTACTAGCGGGTACCAAGAGACCCAGTACTTC	CASSATSGYQETQYF	TRBJ2-5	TRBD2	-	TRBV2
TGTGCCAGCTCACCAAGGGGACAGGGGTTCAATGGCTACACCTTC	CASSPRGQGFNGYTF	TRBJ1-2	TRBD1	-	TRBV18
TGTGCCAGTAGTACGGGAGTGGTAGTTGACGAGCAGTACTTC	CASSTGVVVDEQYF	TRBJ2-7	-	-	TRBV19
TGTGCCAGCAGCGCGGGGTGGGGATCGGGAGAGCAGTTCTTC	CASSAGWGSGEQFF	TRBJ2-1	-	-	TRBV11-2
TGTGCCAGCAGCTATGGACGAGGGCCAGCTAATGAAAAACTGTTTTTT	CASSYGRGPANEKLFF	TRBJ1-4	-	few	TRBV5-8
TGTGCCACCAGTGACACCACAGAAACCGACTATGGCTACACCTTC	CATSDTTETDYGYTF	TRBJ1-2	-	-	TRBV24-1
TGTGCCAGTACCCCAGCGGGGGCGGGGGAGACCCAGTACTTC	CASTPAGAGETQYF	TRBJ2-5	TRBD2	once	TRBV19
TGTGCCAGCAGCGTCGAACCGGGGACTGAAGCTTTCTTT	CASSVEPGTEAFF	TRBJ1-1	-	-	TRBV7-9
TGTGCCAGCAGTGACCCTCAAGGACTAGTACCGTACACCGGGGAGCTGTTTTTT	CASSDPQGLVPYTGELFF	TRBJ2-2	TRBD2	-	TRBV2
TGTGCCAGCAGCTTGGAGTTCGGGGGGGCACACGAGCAGTACTTC	CASSLEFGGAHEQYF	TRBJ2-7	TRBD2	-	TRBV5-5
TGTGCCAGCAGCTTAGGGGGGACAGGGAATAGCAATCAGCCCCAGCATTTT	CASSLGGTGNSNQPQHF	TRBJ1-5	TRBD1	-	TRBV7-9
TGTGCCAGCAGCTTGGGATCGGCCAGGGCTGGAAACACCATATATTTT	CASSLGSARAGNTIYF	TRBJ1-3	-	-	TRBV5-4
TGTGCCAGCTCACTAAACCAAGCCTCGGGGTTGAACACTGAAGCTTTCTTT	CASSLNQASGLNTEAFF	TRBJ1-1	-	-	TRBV18
TGTGCCAGCAGCGTAGCTACAGGGGGCACTGAAGCTTTCTTT	CASSVATGGTEAFF	TRBJ1-1	TRBD1	-	TRBV9
TGTGCTAGTGGTTTGGCTCGCACAGTGAACACTGAAGCTTTCTTT	CASGLARTVNTEAFF	TRBJ1-1	-	-	TRBV12-5
TGTGCCAGTAGATCAGACAGGAGCAATCAGCCCCAGCATTTT	CASRSDRSNQPQHF	TRBJ1-5	-	-	TRBV19
TGCGCCAGCAGCCTAGGGTTGACAGAGTCAAACACCATATATTTT	CASSLGLTESNTIYF	TRBJ1-3	-	-	TRBV5-1
TGCGCCAGCACCAAGGGGGCAGGGCAAGAGACCCAGTACTTC	CASTKGAGQETQYF	TRBJ2-5	TRBD1	-	TRBV5-1
TGTGCCAGCAGCCCCCCCCGGGAGGAGACCCAGTACTTC	CASSPPREETQYF	TRBJ2-5	-	few	TRBV7-8
TGTGCCAGCAGTCCCCTGCGGAGACTCGGCTACACCTTC	CASSPLRRLGYTF	TRBJ1-2	-	-	TRBV28
TGTGCCAGCAGCCACGGACAGGGTGGGAATTCACCCCTCCACTTT	CASSHGQGGNSPLHF	TRBJ1-6	TRBD1	-	TRBV7-9